These 21 T cell receptor beta chains originate from one sample sequenced in a study of blood T cell repertoires in COVID-19. The assay was immunoSEQ multiplex PCR, and TCRdb's table has in-frame clones only and misses some. The sample contains approximately 450,000 clones, around nine tenths of which appear only once. The sequencing input was PBMCs or T cells enriched from blood (not recorded which). The receptors stem from a woman between 18 and 29 years old with acute COVID-19.

The rearrangement links TRBV10-2 to TRBJ2-7, with TRBD2 as a possible D gene (6 bases). Germline V gene lookup returns CDR1 WSHSY and CDR2 SAAADI. Trimming took 10 bases from V and 3 from J, leaving 10 bases between them. This CDR3 is 11 amino acids long. In DNA, the CDR3 is TGCGCCACCGGGACTCTCTACGAGCAGTACTTC. Translation: CATGTLYEQYF.

Notes on this clone: The junction departs from germline at one end; a sequencing error may be responsible. The chain links TRBV19 to TRBJ2-7; a weak D match, TRBD1 (6 bases). The germline gives CDR1 LNHDA, CDR2 SQIVND (reference sequence). There are 13 residues in the CDR3. CDR3: CASSIPSDSQQHF. CDR3 in DNA: TGTGCCAGTAGTATCCCTTCGGACAGTCAGCAGCACTTC.

This clone came up once. The chain uses TRBV3-1 (or the pseudogene TRBV3-2) and TRBJ2-3; TRBD2 matches 14 bases. The CDR3 is 17 residues long. Germline CDR1 and CDR2: LGHDT and YNNKEL (reference sequence). The V and J ends lost 4 bases and 3 bases, in that order; junction bases with no gene match: 6. CDR3 nucleotides: TGTGCCAGCAGCCCCTTGACTAGCGGGAGGGCTACAGATACGCAGTATTTT. Translated, it gives CASSPLTSGRATDTQYF.

The chain employs TRBV5-1 and TRBJ2-3; no definite D call. Trimming removed 0 bases from V and 0 bases from J, with 5 bases in between. The germline V gene encodes CDR1 SGHRS and CDR2 YFSETQ. This CDR3 has 14 residues. The CDR3: CASSLETSTDTQYF. Here the CDR3 DNA reads TGCGCCAGCAGCTTGGAGACTAGCACAGATACGCAGTATTTT.

The rearrangement links TRBV28 to TRBJ1-5, with D maybe TRBD1 (5 bases). Germline lookup yields CDR1 MDHEN and CDR2 SYDVKM. Trimming removed 5 bases at V and 7 bases at J, with 18 bases between. This CDR3 has 15 residues. The CDR3 loop reads CASSNSGGQTQPQHF. The CDR3 DNA reads as TGTGCCAGCAGTAACTCCGGGGGTCAGACACAGCCCCAGCATTTT.

In DNA, the CDR3 is TGTGCCAGCAGTTACGTTAATACCTACGAGCAGTACTTC. This encodes CASSYVNTYEQYF. The chain recombines TRBV6-6 with TRBJ2-7; D is unclear. Germline V gives CDR1 MNHNY, CDR2 SVGAGI (reference sequence). V was clipped by 2 bases and J by 2 bases, with 7 bases between them. This CDR3 has 13 amino acids.

A note on this clone: This CDR3 is also generated by other DNA sequences in the sample. The chain joins TRBV12-3 or TRBV12-4 to TRBJ2-7; 7 bases are a match to TRBD2. The ends lost 4 bases at V and 6 bases at J; junction bases unmatched: 0. There are 11 residues in the CDR3. The CDR3 DNA reads TGTGCCAGCAGTTCGGGGGGCGAGCAGTACTTC. This sequence encodes CASSSGGEQYF.

The CDR3 sequence is CASSRGFNQPQHF. The CDR3, as DNA: TGTGCCAGCAGTAGGGGATTTAATCAGCCCCAGCATTTT. This chain connects TRBV6-5 to TRBJ1-5; D is possibly TRBD1 (5 bases). This CDR3 spans 13 amino acids. CDR1 is MNHEY and CDR2 is SVGAGI in the germline V gene. Trimming pared 5 bases from V and 4 bases from J, leaving 9 bases between.

The chain uses TRBV25-1 and TRBJ1-4; 9 bases map to TRBD1. V was pared by 4 bases and J by 3 bases, with 3 bases of the junction left unmatched. Per germline, CDR1 MGHDK and CDR2 SYGVNS. This CDR3 region has 15 residues. The CDR3 coding sequence is TGTGCCAGCAGTGTAACAGGGGGCTCTAATGAAAAACTGTTTTTT. This translates into CASSVTGGSNEKLFF.

The J gene is TRBJ1-2, the V gene TRBV28; possible D gene TRBD1, 6 bases. The V gene lost 8 bases and the J gene lost 4 bases, with 11 bases spanning the gap. The CDR3 contains 12 residues. Germline V gene data show CDR1 as MDHEN and CDR2 as SYDVKM. The CDR3 DNA is TGTGCCAGCGGTCGACAGGCCTATGGCTACACCTTC. Translation: CASGRQAYGYTF.

V gene TRBV9 combines with J gene TRBJ1-3; D uncertain. This CDR3 region has 15 residues. V was pared by 4 bases and J by 0 bases, with 11 bases between. CDR1 and CDR2 (germline): SGDLS, YYNGEE. CDR3 protein: CASSPSGVSGNTIYF. The CDR3 DNA is TGTGCCAGCAGCCCTAGCGGCGTCTCTGGAAACACCATATATTTT.

The J gene is TRBJ2-7, the V gene TRBV6-5; D perhaps matches TRBD2 (6 bases). This CDR3 is built from 14 residues. V shed 6 bases and J shed 0 bases, with 12 bases lying between them. The germline V gene encodes CDR1 MNHEY and CDR2 SVGAGI. Here the CDR3 DNA reads TGTGCCAGCAGAGCGGACTACAGCTCCTACGAGCAGTACTTC. This gives the protein CASRADYSSYEQYF.

The V call is TRBV7-9, the J call TRBJ2-5; D gene ambiguous. With 5 bases removed from V and 4 bases from J, the gap between germline ends came to 17 bases. CDR1 SEHNR and CDR2 FQNEAQ come from the germline V gene (reference sequence). CDR3 size: 15 residues. The CDR3 is CASSPRRLSLETQYF. In DNA form, the CDR3 reads TGTGCCAGCAGCCCCCGACGTCTTAGCTTAGAGACCCAGTACTTC.

With regard to this clone: This sample includes further DNA sequences coding for the same CDR3. The V and J genes are TRBV9 and TRBJ2-5; 12 positions match TRBD2. The CDR3 has 15 amino acids. Trimming took 1 base from V and 5 from J; bases not matched to a gene: 3. The germline V gene encodes CDR1 SGDLS and CDR2 YYNGEE. The CDR3 loop is CASSVLAGGRETQYF. The DNA of the CDR3 is TGTGCCAGCAGCGTACTAGCGGGAGGGAGGGAGACCCAGTACTTC.

On this clone: At one of its ends the junction is not consistent with the germline gene, which may arise from a read error. This chain uses TRBV27 with TRBJ1-5; unclear D gene. The germline V gene encodes CDR1 MNHEY and CDR2 SMNVEV (reference sequence). The CDR3 loop spans 12 amino acids. The CDR3 sequence is CASGLSNQPQHF. The CDR3 DNA follows: TGTGCCAGCGGTTTGTCGAATCAGCCCCAGCATTTT.

The chain employs TRBV15 and TRBJ1-5; no definite D call. V was trimmed by 0 bases and J by 5 bases, leaving 8 bases between them. Looked up from germline, CDR1 is LNHNV and CDR2 is YYDKDF (reference sequence). The CDR3 runs to 14 residues. CDR3 DNA sequence: TGTGCCACCAGCAGAGATTTGAGGGATCAGCCCCAGCATTTT. This sequence encodes CATSRDLRDQPQHF.

This clone has at least ten counts. This sequence joins TRBV24-1 and TRBJ2-3; 9 nucleotides match TRBD1. The CDR3 sequence is 15 residues long. Trimming cost V 4 bases and J 7 bases; bases outside gene matches: 8. Germline lookup yields CDR1 KGHDR and CDR2 SFDVKD. CDR3 nucleotides: TGTGCCACCAGTGAGCGACAGGGGGGTCAACATACGCAGTATTTT. Amino acids: CATSERQGGQHTQYF.

CDR3 sequence: CASSLGGTGPGRGYTF. CDR3 DNA: TGTGCCAGCAGCTTAGGAGGGACAGGACCGGGTAGGGGCTACACCTTC. This chain links TRBV11-2 with TRBJ1-2; 8 nucleotides line up with TRBD1. The CDR3 runs to 16 residues. The germline CDR1 and CDR2 sequences are SGHAT and FQNNGV. With V trimmed by 1 base and J by 8 bases, 12 bases remained unmatched.

V gene TRBV5-6 combines with J gene TRBJ2-1; 8 bases line up with TRBD2. This CDR3 is 16 amino acids long. Trimming took 0 bases from V and 2 from J; bases not matched to a gene: 4. CDR1 is SGHDT and CDR2 is YYEEEE in the germline V gene. As DNA, the CDR3 is TGTGCCAGCAGCTTGGATACTAGCGGACCCTACAATGAGCAGTTCTTC. Residues: CASSLDTSGPYNEQFF.

The chain joins TRBV6-6 to TRBJ2-2; TRBD2 is a possible D gene (5 bases). CDR1 is MNHNY, CDR2 SVGAGI, per germline (reference sequence). This CDR3 comprises 14 residues. V gave up 5 bases and J gave up 4 bases, with 11 bases separating them. The CDR3 protein is CASSSPGSTGELFF. As DNA, the CDR3 is TGTGCCAGCAGTAGCCCGGGATCCACCGGGGAGCTGTTTTTT.

The rearrangement links TRBV25-1 to TRBJ2-5, with 8 nucleotides matching TRBD1. J lost 4 bases, V lost 4 bases, and 5 bases had no gene match. Germline-derived CDR1 and CDR2 are MGHDK and SYGVNS. This CDR3 contains 14 residues. The CDR3 region has the DNA TGTGCCAGCAGTGGGGACAGGCGGGGAGAGACCCAGTACTTC. Its protein product is CASSGDRRGETQYF.